One sample yielded the 22 T cell receptor beta chains listed below, sequenced in a study of Ad26.COV2.S vaccination and SARS-CoV-2 variants. Sample treatment: approximately 18 received Ad26.COV2.S at low or high dose, single or two shots; about five received placebo; per-sample allocation not given. The samples date from day 63 after the first vaccine or placebo injection. Generated by immunoSEQ multiplex PCR, the TCRdb table keeps only in-frame clones and is missing some. The table records more than 250,000 clones, 80% to 90% of them present only once. The sequenced sample was peripheral blood, obtained in a trial of Ad26.COV2.S vaccine versus placebo. All receptors derive from a person between 18 and 65 years old who received the Ad26.COV2.S COVID-19 vaccine or a placebo.

The gene calls are TRBV29-1 and TRBJ2-5; TRBD2 agrees at 14 bases. The V gene end was trimmed by 6 bases and the J gene end by 6 bases; junction bases not matched to a gene: 9. The CDR3 totals 15 residues. Germline V gene sequence: CDR1 SQVTM, CDR2 ANQGSEA. The CDR3 is CSVAAGTSGGQTQYF. The CDR3, as DNA: TGCAGCGTCGCCGCCGGGACTAGCGGGGGCCAGACCCAGTACTTC.

The J gene is TRBJ2-7, the V gene TRBV3-1 (or the pseudogene TRBV3-2), with D tentatively TRBD1 or TRBD2 (5 bases each). Germline V gene sequence: CDR1 LGHDT, CDR2 YNNKEL (reference sequence). The ends were cut back, 3 bases at V and 5 bases at J, with 17 bases in the middle. CDR3 length: 15 residues. The CDR3 DNA reads TGTGCCAGCAGCCAGGGGGTTCAGCGAAGCAACGAGCAGTACTTC. Protein sequence: CASSQGVQRSNEQYF.

J is TRBJ2-7 and V is TRBV2; 9 nucleotides match TRBD2. The CDR3 consists of 14 residues. Per the germline V gene, CDR1 is SNHLY and CDR2 is FYNNEI. After removal of 6 bases from V and 3 bases from J, the junction contained 6 bases not matched to a gene. CDR3 region: CASRPGGGVYEQYF. The CDR3 nucleotides are TGTGCCAGCAGACCCGGCGGGGGGGTCTACGAGCAGTACTTC.

The chain combines TRBV6-5 with TRBJ2-2, with 11 bases fitting TRBD1. The germline CDR1 and CDR2 sequences are MNHEY and SVGAGI. The CDR3 has 16 residues. With 3 bases clipped from V and 3 bases from J, the junction kept 3 bases outside the gene matches. The CDR3 region has the DNA TGTGCCAGCAGTTATAGGGACAGGGGGTACACCGGGGAGCTGTTTTTT. It yields the protein CASSYRDRGYTGELFF.

V is TRBV27 and J is TRBJ1-2; 9 nucleotides line up with TRBD1. The CDR3 is 15 amino acids. Unmatched junction bases numbered 6, after V lost 0 bases and J lost 7 bases. CDR1 and CDR2 (germline): MNHEY, SMNVEV (reference sequence). The DNA of the CDR3 is TGTGCCAGCAGTTTATCTGGGGACAGGGTTGTTGGCTACACCTTC. This translates into CASSLSGDRVVGYTF.

As concerns this clone: Other DNA sequences in this specimen translate into the identical CDR3. J is TRBJ1-6 and V is TRBV10-3, with D possibly matching TRBD1 (6 bases). CDR3 length: 14 amino acids. Per germline, CDR1 ENHRY and CDR2 SYGVKD. Trimming stripped 6 bases from V and 6 bases from J, with 12 bases between. CDR3 coding DNA: TGTGCCATCAGACGGGACAACATTAATTCACCCCTCCACTTT. Its translation: CAIRRDNINSPLHF.

The V gene is TRBV7-9, the J gene TRBJ2-3; 10 nucleotides match TRBD2. Trimming removed 5 bases from V and 0 bases from J; junction bases left unmatched: 2. Per germline, CDR1 SEHNR and CDR2 FQNEAQ (reference sequence). This CDR3 has 15 amino acids. CDR3 DNA sequence: TGTGCCAGCAGCCTACTAGCGGGGAGCACAGATACGCAGTATTTT. Translation: CASSLLAGSTDTQYF.

The rearrangement joins TRBV19 to TRBJ1-5, with a weak D call TRBD1 (5 bases). This CDR3 is 14 amino acids long. Germline V gene sequence: CDR1 LNHDA, CDR2 SQIVND (reference sequence). The V and J ends lost 7 bases and 9 bases respectively, with 19 bases between them. CDR3 nucleotide sequence: TGTGCCAGTACCCACCGCAATGGGGGGGGGCCCCAGCATTTT. Translating it yields CASTHRNGGGPQHF.

This clone was recorded many times. The chain combines TRBV10-3 with TRBJ1-1; D unclear. Trimming pared 4 bases from V and 3 bases from J, leaving 9 bases between. The CDR3 spans 13 residues. Germline values: CDR1 ENHRY, CDR2 SYGVKD. The CDR3 is CAISGQFDTEAFF. The CDR3 DNA sequence: TGTGCCATCAGTGGGCAGTTCGACACTGAAGCTTTCTTT.

The chain couples TRBV3-1 (or the pseudogene TRBV3-2) to TRBJ2-1; 9 positions agree with TRBD2. Germline V gene data show CDR1 as LGHDT and CDR2 as YNNKEL (reference sequence). The CDR3 spans 14 residues. V shed 7 bases, J shed 3 bases, and the junction held 4 bases outside the gene matches. CDR3 DNA: TGTGCCAGCACTTCGACTAGCGGCTACAATGAGCAGTTCTTC. Its protein is CASTSTSGYNEQFF.

The genes are TRBV5-1 and TRBJ1-1; no clear D. This CDR3 spans 13 amino acids. Per germline, CDR1 SGHRS and CDR2 YFSETQ. V was pared by 3 bases and J by 1 base, with 7 bases between. CDR3 nucleotide sequence: TGCGCCAGCAGCTCCAACGGGAACACTGAAGCTTTCTTT. It yields the protein CASSSNGNTEAFF. The complete variable domain, with remaining parts taken from reference TRBV5-1 and TRBJ1-1, reads KAGVTQTPRYLIKTRGQQVTLSCSPISGHRSVSWYQQTPGQGLQFLFEYFSETQRNKGNFPGRFSGRQFSNSRSEMNVSTLELGDSALYLCASSSNGNTEAFFGQGTRLTVV.

The rearrangement uses TRBV6-5 and TRBJ1-1; D is unresolved. The V and J ends lost 2 bases and 4 bases respectively, with 8 bases between them. The germline V gene has CDR1 MNHEY and CDR2 SVGAGI. CDR3 length equals 13 residues. Here the CDR3 reads CASSYAGFTEAFF. The DNA of the CDR3 is TGTGCCAGCAGTTACGCGGGTTTCACTGAAGCTTTCTTT.

The genes are TRBV27 and TRBJ2-1; maybe TRBD2 (6 bases). CDR3 length equals 15 residues. CDR1 MNHEY and CDR2 SMNVEV come from the germline V gene (reference sequence). Trimming left V 6 bases short and J 3 bases short, with 15 bases between. CDR3 loop: CASRTLGGNYNEQFF. CDR3 DNA: TGTGCCAGCAGGACGTTGGGCGGGAACTACAATGAGCAGTTCTTC.

The chain employs TRBV9 and TRBJ1-1; D gene unclear. The length of the CDR3 is 13 residues. Trimming cost V 0 bases and J 3 bases, with 6 bases left between them. CDR1 SGDLS and CDR2 YYNGEE come from the germline V gene. CDR3 protein: CASSVAGYTEAFF. CDR3 DNA: TGTGCCAGCAGCGTAGCGGGATACACTGAAGCTTTCTTT.

The chain uses TRBV4-1 and TRBJ1-5; a weak D match, TRBD1 (5 bases). CDR1 MGHRA and CDR2 YSYEKL come from the germline V gene. V was pared by 1 base and J by 4 bases, with 5 bases between. The CDR3 spans 13 residues. The CDR3 nucleotides are TGCGCCAGCAGCCAAGGGGGGAATCAGCCCCAGCATTTT. Encoded protein: CASSQGGNQPQHF.

The chain uses TRBV12-3 or TRBV12-4 and TRBJ2-1; D tentatively fits TRBD1 or TRBD2 (5 bases each). V was trimmed by 11 bases and J by 5 bases, leaving 16 bases between them. This CDR3 has 13 residues. CDR3 residues: CAGSRGPHNEQFF. The CDR3 nucleotides read TGTGCCGGTTCCCGGGGACCACACAATGAGCAGTTCTTC.

This clone was seen only a few times. The chain links TRBV6-5 to TRBJ1-2; 7 bases align to TRBD1. J lost 0 bases, V lost 2 bases, and 3 bases had no gene match. The CDR3 is made up of 15 amino acids. Germline CDR1 reads MNHEY; CDR2 reads SVGAGI. The CDR3 spells CASSYGTDSNYGYTF. CDR3 bases: TGTGCCAGCAGTTACGGGACAGATTCTAACTATGGCTACACCTTC.

V usage is TRBV9 and J usage is TRBJ1-3; no firm D call. The ends were cut back, 3 bases at V and 2 bases at J, with 9 bases in the middle. Germline values: CDR1 SGDLS, CDR2 YYNGEE. The CDR3 consists of 14 residues. The CDR3: CASSDRAAGNTIYF. CDR3 DNA: TGTGCCAGCAGCGACCGCGCGGCTGGAAACACCATATATTTT. The variable domain in full, with the rest retrieved from reference TRBV9 and TRBJ1-3, is DSGVTQTPKHLITATGQRVTLRCSPRSGDLSVYWYQQSLDQGLQFLIQYYNGEERAKGNILERFSAQQFPDLHSELNLSSLELGDSALYFCASSDRAAGNTIYFGEGSWLTVV.

The chain employs TRBV18 and TRBJ2-1; D remains ambiguous. Trimming pared 0 bases from V and 6 bases from J, leaving 12 bases between. CDR1 is KGHSH, CDR2 LQKENI, per germline. The CDR3 covers 15 residues. The CDR3 region has the DNA TGTGCCAGCTCACCACCAACGGCTCCTGGCAATGAGCAGTTCTTC. This codes for CASSPPTAPGNEQFF.

This CDR3 reads CASRRDRGQEQYF. CDR3 in DNA: TGCGCCAGCCGAAGGGACAGGGGGCAAGAGCAGTACTTC. The gene calls are TRBV10-1 and TRBJ2-7; 12 positions match TRBD1. Germline CDR1 reads WNHNN; CDR2 reads SYGVQD (reference sequence). The CDR3 is 13 residues long. V was pared by 8 bases and J by 7 bases, with 6 bases of the junction left unmatched.

This chain connects TRBV6-5 to TRBJ1-2; 7 nucleotides match TRBD1. V lost 6 bases to trimming and J lost 6 bases; unmatched junction nucleotides: 7. Looked up from germline, CDR1 is MNHEY and CDR2 is SVGAGI. The CDR3 is 13 amino acids. The CDR3: CASRPTGYDGYTF. The CDR3 DNA reads as TGTGCCAGCAGGCCGACAGGGTACGATGGCTACACCTTC.

The genes are TRBV29-1 and TRBJ2-1, with D maybe TRBD1 (6 bases). V was pared by 0 bases and J by 2 bases, with 14 bases between. There are 16 residues in the CDR3. Germline V gene lookup returns CDR1 SQVTM and CDR2 ANQGSEA. CDR3 amino acids: CSVEDRGGDTYNEQFF. As DNA, the CDR3 is TGCAGCGTTGAAGATCGAGGGGGAGACACCTACAATGAGCAGTTCTTC.